Shown below are 22 T cell receptor beta chains from a single sample sequenced in a study of CD4 T cells in relation to SARS-CoV-2 and coronaviruses. The table came from immunoSEQ multiplex PCR; TCRdb's copy has only in-frame clones and leaves some out. The sample records tens of thousands of clones, around two thirds being singletons. The unexposed donors gave CD4+ T cells in about 2011-2018, prior to COVID-19. CD4+ T cells were isolated from the cells after less than 13 days of culture. These receptors have no identified antigens. Sequencing was performed on CD4+ T cells from PBMCs, cultured in vitro. All receptors derive from a human donor in good health.

V and J are TRBV5-1 and TRBJ2-7; TRBD2 matches 7 bases. Germline lookup yields CDR1 SGHRS and CDR2 YFSETQ. V lost 2 bases, J lost 4 bases, and 6 bases stayed unmatched. This CDR3 region has 14 residues. The CDR3 region has the DNA TGCGCCAGCAGCTTCGGGGGAGGGCCATACGAGCAGTACTTC. This gives the protein CASSFGGGPYEQYF.

The chain links TRBV10-2 to TRBJ2-1, with TRBD2 matching 8 bases. Germline V gene sequence: CDR1 WSHSY, CDR2 SAAADI. V lost 4 bases and J lost 2; bases outside the gene matches: 13. The CDR3 runs to 18 residues. CDR3 amino acids: CASSATLSGRQTYNEQFF. The CDR3 DNA follows: TGCGCCAGCAGTGCAACTTTGAGCGGGAGACAGACCTACAATGAGCAGTTCTTC.

This clone was observed once. The rearrangement links TRBV9 to TRBJ2-5, with TRBD2 matching 12 bases. Germline loops: CDR1 SGDLS, CDR2 YYNGEE. This CDR3 contains 16 residues. With 0 bases clipped from V and 4 bases from J, the junction kept 4 bases outside the gene matches. CDR3: CASSVGLAGVRETQYF. DNA for the CDR3: TGTGCCAGCAGCGTAGGACTAGCGGGAGTCCGAGAGACCCAGTACTTC.

The chain uses TRBV2 and TRBJ1-6, with a weak D call TRBD1 (5 bases). The germline gives CDR1 SNHLY, CDR2 FYNNEI. The CDR3 spans 14 residues. V was shortened by 6 bases and J by 7 bases, with 13 bases between the two germline ends. The CDR3 spells CASSVGGPNSPLHF. For the CDR3, the DNA is TGTGCCAGCAGCGTCGGGGGACCCAATTCACCCCTCCACTTT.

The rearrangement uses TRBV27 and TRBJ2-7; 8 bases are a match to TRBD1. J gave up 2 bases and V 7 bases, and 7 bases lay outside the gene matches. The CDR3 is made up of 14 amino acids. The germline CDR1 and CDR2 sequences are MNHEY and SMNVEV (reference sequence). The CDR3 nucleotides read TGTGCCAGCAAGAGGACAGGGTCGCCCTACGAGCAGTACTTC. As protein: CASKRTGSPYEQYF.

The V and J genes are TRBV28 and TRBJ1-2, with D perhaps matching TRBD1 (6 bases). The CDR3 totals 14 residues. V gave up 6 bases and J gave up 6 bases, with 17 bases separating them. The germline V gene encodes CDR1 MDHEN and CDR2 SYDVKM. The CDR3 protein is CASRPGQRSNGYTF. DNA of the CDR3: TGTGCCAGCAGGCCAGGACAGCGATCGAATGGCTACACCTTC.

This chain uses TRBV28 with TRBJ1-5; D gene ambiguous. Germline-derived CDR1 and CDR2 are MDHEN and SYDVKM. Trimming pared 3 bases from V and 5 bases from J, leaving 5 bases between. This CDR3 has 12 residues. In nucleotides, the CDR3 is TGTGCCAGCAGTTTTGGGTATCAGCCCCAGCATTTT. As protein: CASSFGYQPQHF.

The chain has TRBV6-1 and TRBJ1-5; D is undetermined. CDR1 is MNHNS, CDR2 SASEGT, per germline. V was clipped by 3 bases and J by 0 bases, with 9 bases between them. The CDR3 runs to 15 residues. CDR3 bases: TGTGCCAGCAGTGACAGGTCATATAGCAATCAGCCCCAGCATTTT. Translated, it gives CASSDRSYSNQPQHF.

The J gene is TRBJ2-1, the V gene TRBV11-2, with TRBD2 matching 8 bases. The V segment lost 1 base and the J segment 2 bases; nucleotides outside the gene matches: 4. CDR3 length: 16 residues. The germline gives CDR1 SGHAT, CDR2 FQNNGV. CDR3 nucleotide sequence: TGTGCCAGCAGCTTAGTTGCTAGCGGGCCCTACAATGAGCAGTTCTTC. Its protein product is CASSLVASGPYNEQFF.

J is TRBJ2-7 and V is TRBV2; no clear D. The CDR3 is 14 residues long. Between the trimmed V and J ends, which lost 7 bases and 0 bases, there was a span of 13 bases. CDR1 and CDR2 (germline): SNHLY, FYNNEI. The CDR3 is CASNSPTDSYEQYF. CDR3 in DNA: TGTGCCAGCAATAGCCCCACAGACTCCTACGAGCAGTACTTC.

This sequence joins TRBV5-1 and TRBJ1-1; D remains ambiguous. Trimming left V 5 bases short and J 1 base short, with 12 bases between. This CDR3 region has 14 residues. The V gene's germline CDR1 is SGHRS and CDR2 YFSETQ. The CDR3 nucleotides are TGCGCCAGCAGGGAGGACTGGGGGAACACTGAAGCTTTCTTT. This translates into CASREDWGNTEAFF.

There are a few counts of this clone. The chain links TRBV30 to TRBJ2-3; D perhaps matches TRBD2 (7 bases). Germline lookup yields CDR1 GTSNPN and CDR2 SVGIG (reference sequence). The CDR3 totals 17 residues. With 1 base removed from V and 1 base from J, the gap between germline ends came to 18 bases. The CDR3 region is CAWSGAGVGARTDTQYF. DNA of the CDR3: TGTGCCTGGAGTGGTGCGGGAGTGGGGGCCCGCACAGATACGCAGTATTTT.

The chain couples TRBV19 to TRBJ2-5; TRBD1 matches at 7 bases. V lost 4 bases to trimming and J lost 1 base; unmatched junction nucleotides: 18. CDR3 size: 19 residues. The V gene's germline CDR1 is LNHDA and CDR2 SQIVND (reference sequence). The CDR3 protein is CASSKAGDRAGSVQETQYF. In DNA, the CDR3 is TGTGCCAGTAGTAAGGCCGGCGACAGGGCAGGGTCAGTCCAAGAGACCCAGTACTTC.

This chain links TRBV15 with TRBJ1-5; a possible D gene is TRBD1 (5 bases). There are 15 residues in the CDR3. Germline V CDR1 and CDR2: LNHNV, YYDKDF (reference sequence). V lost 3 bases and J 6 bases, leaving 15 bases between the germline ends. In nucleotides, the CDR3 is TGTGCCACCAGCAGGGACACCGCCGGTGGTCAGCCCCAGCATTTT. This sequence encodes CATSRDTAGGQPQHF. Full variable domain (outside the CDR3, taken from reference TRBV15 and TRBJ1-5): DAMVIQNPRYQVTQFGKPVTLSCSQTLNHNVMYWYQQKSSQAPKLLFHYYDKDFNNEADTPDNFQSRRPNTSFCFLDIRSPGLGDTAMYLCATSRDTAGGQPQHFGDGTRLSIL.

The chain combines TRBV25-1 with TRBJ2-5; the D is unclear. This CDR3 region has 9 residues. Trimming took off 10 bases at V and 6 bases at J, with 6 bases between the two ends. The germline CDR1 and CDR2 sequences are MGHDK and SYGVNS. As DNA, the CDR3 is TGTGCCACCCCGAAGACCCAGTACTTC. Residues: CATPKTQYF.

This clone was picked up one time. The chain employs TRBV19 and TRBJ1-2; D remains ambiguous. The CDR3 has 15 residues. With 6 bases removed from V and 4 bases from J, the gap between germline ends came to 18 bases. Germline V gene lookup returns CDR1 LNHDA and CDR2 SQIVND (reference sequence). DNA of the CDR3: TGTGCCAGTAGCTCCCCCGTCCTTGGAGTCTATGGCTACACCTTC. This sequence encodes CASSSPVLGVYGYTF.

This chain links TRBV12-5 with TRBJ2-7, with TRBD2 matching 8 bases. The CDR3 totals 14 residues. V shed 6 bases and J 5 bases; nucleotides not matched to a gene: 9. Germline assignment: CDR1 LGHNT and CDR2 FRNRAP. The CDR3 nucleotides are TGTGCTAGTGGACCAGAGACTAGCGTGGACGAGCAGTACTTC. Residues: CASGPETSVDEQYF.

This chain connects TRBV5-8 to TRBJ2-4; D perhaps matches TRBD1 (5 bases). The CDR3 spans 13 residues. The germline CDR1 and CDR2 sequences are SGHTS and YDEGEE. V was shortened by 2 bases and J by 7 bases, with 10 bases between the two germline ends. CDR3 sequence: CASSLGAENIQYF. The CDR3 DNA reads as TGTGCCAGCAGCTTAGGGGCGGAGAACATTCAGTACTTC.

The chain couples TRBV25-1 to TRBJ1-2, with 8 nucleotides matching TRBD1. The CDR3 length is 14 residues. Germline CDR1 and CDR2: MGHDK and SYGVNS. Unmatched junction bases numbered 5, after V lost 2 bases and J lost 6 bases. The CDR3 region has the DNA TGTGCCAGCAGTGAAGTCGCAGGGGGCCATGGCTACACCTTC. Protein product: CASSEVAGGHGYTF.

Only a few counts were recorded for this clone. This chain links TRBV19 with TRBJ2-2, with D uncertain. CDR3 length: 14 residues. Trimming stripped 6 bases from V and 2 bases from J, with 10 bases between. CDR1 and CDR2 from the germline V gene are LNHDA and SQIVND (reference sequence). The CDR3 DNA follows: TGTGCCAGTAGGGGCAGGTTAAACACCGGGGAGCTGTTTTTT. Protein product: CASRGRLNTGELFF.

This clone came up a few times. This rearrangement joins TRBV19 to TRBJ2-1; no clear D. This CDR3 has 18 residues. The germline V and J ends were trimmed by 3 bases and 0 bases, with 18 bases remaining between them. Germline-derived CDR1 and CDR2 are LNHDA and SQIVND (reference sequence). The CDR3, as DNA: TGTGCCAGTAGTATCCTTCCGGGCCAAGGCATCTCCTACAATGAGCAGTTCTTC. Translated: CASSILPGQGISYNEQFF.

The chain employs TRBV9 and TRBJ2-3, with 8 bases identical to TRBD1. With 2 bases clipped from V and 4 bases from J, the junction kept 3 bases outside the gene matches. The CDR3 runs 14 residues. Per the germline V gene, CDR1 is SGDLS and CDR2 is YYNGEE. The CDR3 is CASSVRQGPDTQYF. CDR3 nucleotides: TGTGCCAGCAGCGTCAGACAGGGGCCAGATACGCAGTATTTT.